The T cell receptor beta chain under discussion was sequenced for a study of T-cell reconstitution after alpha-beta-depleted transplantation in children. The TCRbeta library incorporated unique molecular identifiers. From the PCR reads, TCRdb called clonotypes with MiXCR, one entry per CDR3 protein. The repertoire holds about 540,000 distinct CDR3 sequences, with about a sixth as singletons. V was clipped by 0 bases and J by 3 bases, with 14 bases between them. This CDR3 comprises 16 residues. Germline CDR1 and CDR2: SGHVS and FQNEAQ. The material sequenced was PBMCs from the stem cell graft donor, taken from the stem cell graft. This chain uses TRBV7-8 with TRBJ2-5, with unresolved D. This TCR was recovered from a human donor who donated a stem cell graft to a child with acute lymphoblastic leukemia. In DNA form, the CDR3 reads TGTGCCAGCAGCTTAGCGGTTCCCGCGCAGGAAGAGACCCAGTACTTC. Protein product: CASSLAVPAQEETQYF. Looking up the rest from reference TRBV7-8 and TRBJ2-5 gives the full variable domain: GAGVSQSPRYKVAKRGQDVALRCDPISGHVSLFWYQQALGQGPEFLTYFQNEAQLDKSGLPSDRFFAERPEGSVSTLKIQRTQQEDSAVYLCASSLAVPAQEETQYFGPGTRLLVL.